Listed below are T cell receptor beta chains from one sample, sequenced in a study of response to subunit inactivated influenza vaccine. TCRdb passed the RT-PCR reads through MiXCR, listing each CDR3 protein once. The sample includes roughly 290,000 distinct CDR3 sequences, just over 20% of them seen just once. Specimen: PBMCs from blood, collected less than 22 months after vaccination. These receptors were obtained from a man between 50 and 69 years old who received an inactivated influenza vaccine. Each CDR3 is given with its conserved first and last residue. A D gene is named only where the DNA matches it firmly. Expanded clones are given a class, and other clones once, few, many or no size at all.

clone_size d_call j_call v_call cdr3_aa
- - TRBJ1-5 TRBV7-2 CASSLAGGPNQPQHF
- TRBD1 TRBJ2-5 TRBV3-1 CASRSDRGQTQYF
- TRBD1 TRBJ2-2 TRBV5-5 CASNRNTGGWTGELFF
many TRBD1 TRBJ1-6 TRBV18 CASSTQDRGYNSPLHF
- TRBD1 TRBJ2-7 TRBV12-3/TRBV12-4 CASSDNRGSYEQYF
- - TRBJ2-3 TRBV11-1 CASSLGLDSDTQYF
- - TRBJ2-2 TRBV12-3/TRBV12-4 CASSLGGHTGELFF
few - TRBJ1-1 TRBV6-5 CASRGITEAFF
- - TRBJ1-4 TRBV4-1 CASSQPTNEKLFF
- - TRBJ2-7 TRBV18 CAGSPVLEGREQYF
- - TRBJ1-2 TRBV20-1 CSARDSRGVGGYTF
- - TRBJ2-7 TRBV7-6 CASSLGGDRRSSYEQYF
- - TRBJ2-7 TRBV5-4 CASSLAASYEQYF